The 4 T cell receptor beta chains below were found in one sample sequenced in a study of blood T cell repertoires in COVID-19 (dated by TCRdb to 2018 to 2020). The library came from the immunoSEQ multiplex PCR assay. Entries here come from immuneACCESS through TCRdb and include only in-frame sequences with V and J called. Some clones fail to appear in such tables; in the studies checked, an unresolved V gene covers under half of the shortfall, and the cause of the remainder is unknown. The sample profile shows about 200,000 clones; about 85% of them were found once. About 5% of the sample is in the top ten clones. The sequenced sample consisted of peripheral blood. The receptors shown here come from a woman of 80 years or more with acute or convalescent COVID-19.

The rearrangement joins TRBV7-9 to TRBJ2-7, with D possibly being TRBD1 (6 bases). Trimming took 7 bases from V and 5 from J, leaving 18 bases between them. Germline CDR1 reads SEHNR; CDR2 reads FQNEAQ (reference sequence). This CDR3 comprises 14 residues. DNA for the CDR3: TGTGCCAGCATCCCCCAGGGGCTTGGCGACGAGCAGTACTTC. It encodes CASIPQGLGDEQYF.

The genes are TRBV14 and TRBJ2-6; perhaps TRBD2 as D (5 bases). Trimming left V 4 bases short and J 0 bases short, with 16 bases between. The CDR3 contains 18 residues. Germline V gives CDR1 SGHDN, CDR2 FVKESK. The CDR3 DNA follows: TGTGCCAGCAGCCTTTTCTTCGCCGGAGGCTCTGGGGCCAACGTCCTGACTTTC. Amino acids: CASSLFFAGGSGANVLTF.

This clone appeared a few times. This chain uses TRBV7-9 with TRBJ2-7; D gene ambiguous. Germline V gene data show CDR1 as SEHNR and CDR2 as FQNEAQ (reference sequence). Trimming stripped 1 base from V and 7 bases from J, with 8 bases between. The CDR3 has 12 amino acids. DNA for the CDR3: TGTGCCAGCAGCTTAGTTAGCCGTGAGCAGTACTTC. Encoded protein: CASSLVSREQYF.

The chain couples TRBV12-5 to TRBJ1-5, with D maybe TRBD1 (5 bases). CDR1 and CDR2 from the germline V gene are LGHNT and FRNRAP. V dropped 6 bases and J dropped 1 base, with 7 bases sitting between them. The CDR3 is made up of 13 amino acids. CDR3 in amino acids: CASGRDSNQPQHF. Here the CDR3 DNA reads TGTGCTAGTGGGCGGGACAGCAATCAGCCCCAGCATTTT.